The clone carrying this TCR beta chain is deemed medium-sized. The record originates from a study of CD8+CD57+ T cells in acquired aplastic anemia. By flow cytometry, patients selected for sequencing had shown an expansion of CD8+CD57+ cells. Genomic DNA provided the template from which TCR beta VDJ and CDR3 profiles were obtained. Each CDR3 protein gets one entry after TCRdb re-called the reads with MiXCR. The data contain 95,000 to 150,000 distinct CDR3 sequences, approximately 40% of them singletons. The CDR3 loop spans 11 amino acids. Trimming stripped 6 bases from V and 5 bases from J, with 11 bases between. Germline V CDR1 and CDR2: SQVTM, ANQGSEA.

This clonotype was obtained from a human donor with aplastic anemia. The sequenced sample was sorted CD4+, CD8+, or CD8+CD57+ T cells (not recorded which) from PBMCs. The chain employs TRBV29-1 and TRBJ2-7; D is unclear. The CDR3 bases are TGCAGCGTGATACCTCAGGACGAGCAGTACGTC. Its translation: CSVIPQDEQYV.